The 13 T cell receptor beta chains below were found in one sample sequenced in a study of shared clonotypes between healthy human individuals. TCRdb's table, derived via immunoSEQ multiplex PCR, lists solely in-frame clones and lacks some. This sample has 2,500,000 or so clones, with 85% to 95% found just once. Material: naive CD4+ T cells sorted from blood. Subset described: CD45RA+ positively selected. These TCRs come from a man younger than 30 in good health.

The rearrangement joins TRBV7-9 to TRBJ1-3; a possible D gene is TRBD1 (5 bases). CDR1 is SEHNR, CDR2 FQNEAQ, per germline (reference sequence). The CDR3 length is 16 residues. V was clipped by 3 bases and J by 4 bases, with 16 bases between them. The CDR3 here is CASSFFGGVVGNTIYF. CDR3 nucleotide sequence: TGTGCCAGCAGCTTCTTCGGGGGGGTAGTAGGAAACACCATATATTTT.

V gene TRBV27 combines with J gene TRBJ1-1; 11 bases agree with TRBD1. The CDR3 is made up of 16 amino acids. Germline CDR1 and CDR2: MNHEY and SMNVEV (reference sequence). The V gene end was trimmed by 9 bases and the J gene end by 4 bases; junction bases not matched to a gene: 13. The CDR3 reads CASRLSTGTGGTEAFF. CDR3 coding DNA: TGTGCCAGTAGATTAAGTACCGGGACAGGGGGCACTGAAGCTTTCTTT.

V gene TRBV5-1 combines with J gene TRBJ2-2; no reliable D call. The CDR3 has 14 amino acids. V was trimmed by 0 bases and J by 3 bases, leaving 6 bases between them. Germline lookup yields CDR1 SGHRS and CDR2 YFSETQ. CDR3 protein: CASSLGLDTGELFF. The DNA for the CDR3 is TGCGCCAGCAGCTTGGGCCTGGACACCGGGGAGCTGTTTTTT. The entire variable domain, with the rest obtained from reference TRBV5-1 and TRBJ2-2, is as follows: KAGVTQTPRYLIKTRGQQVTLSCSPISGHRSVSWYQQTPGQGLQFLFEYFSETQRNKGNFPGRFSGRQFSNSRSEMNVSTLELGDSALYLCASSLGLDTGELFFGEGSRLTVL.

The chain employs TRBV10-1 and TRBJ2-3; 7 nucleotides match TRBD2. This CDR3 spans 14 amino acids. From germline, CDR1 is WNHNN and CDR2 SYGVQD (reference sequence). V was clipped by 7 bases and J by 1 base; unmatched bases: 5. Written as DNA, the CDR3 is TGCGCCAGCAACGGCGGGAGCGGCACAGATACGCAGTATTTT. Its translation is CASNGGSGTDTQYF.

The J gene is TRBJ1-2, the V gene TRBV5-4; D is perhaps TRBD1 (6 bases). CDR1 SGHNT and CDR2 YYREEE come from the germline V gene (reference sequence). The CDR3 consists of 15 residues. The V and J ends lost 2 bases and 2 bases respectively, with 13 bases between them. CDR3 sequence (DNA): TGTGCCAGCAGCTTTAGCGACAGGATAAACTATGGCTACACCTTC. It codes for CASSFSDRINYGYTF. The whole variable domain, remainder taken from reference TRBV5-4 and TRBJ1-2, is ETGVTQSPTHLIKTRGQQVTLRCSSQSGHNTVSWYQQALGQGPQFIFQYYREEENGRGNFPPRFSGLQFPNYSSELNVNALELDDSALYLCASSFSDRINYGYTFGSGTRLTVV.

The gene calls are TRBV9 and TRBJ2-3, with 9 nucleotides matching TRBD1. The V and J ends lost 4 bases and 3 bases, in that order; junction bases with no gene match: 6. CDR1 is SGDLS and CDR2 is YYNGEE in the germline V gene. The CDR3 runs to 15 residues. The CDR3 sequence: CASSSFGQGTDTQYF. The CDR3, as DNA: TGTGCCAGCAGCTCATTCGGACAGGGGACAGATACGCAGTATTTT.

Worth noting for this clone: Other DNA sequences in the same sample also yield this CDR3. The chain employs TRBV11-3 and TRBJ2-3; maybe TRBD2 (6 bases). The V gene's germline CDR1 is SGHNT and CDR2 YENEEA. CDR3 size: 15 residues. V was cut by 0 bases and J by 0 bases, with 7 bases left in between. The CDR3 sequence is CASSLDGGSTDTQYF. The CDR3 DNA is TGTGCCAGCAGCTTAGACGGGGGAAGCACAGATACGCAGTATTTT.

The CDR3 here is CASSLRGQLTGELFF. For the CDR3, the DNA is TGTGCCAGCAGCTTGCGGGGTCAATTGACCGGGGAGCTGTTTTTT. The V call is TRBV5-4, the J call TRBJ2-2; a weak D match, TRBD2 (5 bases). There are 15 residues in the CDR3. The germline gives CDR1 SGHNT, CDR2 YYREEE (reference sequence). Trimming removed 1 base at V and 5 bases at J, with 12 bases between.

The genes are TRBV5-1 and TRBJ2-2; tentatively, D is TRBD2 (5 bases). The CDR3 extends over 15 amino acids. Looked up from germline, CDR1 is SGHRS and CDR2 is YFSETQ. V dropped 4 bases and J dropped 5 bases, with 15 bases sitting between them. CDR3 DNA sequence: TGCGCCAGCAGCCGTGGGGAGCTCCGAACCGGGGAGCTGTTTTTT. It specifies CASSRGELRTGELFF.

The chain recombines TRBV4-1 with TRBJ2-5; D is possibly TRBD2 (5 bases). The CDR3 length is 15 residues. The V end lost 7 bases, the J end lost 2 bases, and 17 bases lay between the germline ends. Germline values: CDR1 MGHRA, CDR2 YSYEKL. In nucleotides, the CDR3 is TGCGCCAGCAAGAAGGTGGGAGCTATACAAGAGACCCAGTACTTC. Its translation: CASKKVGAIQETQYF.

The rearrangement joins TRBV5-5 to TRBJ2-1; TRBD1 matches 7 bases. V shed 2 bases, J shed 0 bases, and the junction held 2 bases outside the gene matches. Germline loops: CDR1 SGHKS, CDR2 YYEKEE (reference sequence). The CDR3 runs 15 residues. The CDR3 DNA follows: TGTGCCAGCAGCTTCACAGGGGACTCCTACAATGAGCAGTTCTTC. It encodes CASSFTGDSYNEQFF.

Worth noting for this clone: The same CDR3 is also encoded by other DNA sequences in this sample. The gene calls are TRBV18 and TRBJ1-1; D unresolved. CDR1 is KGHSH and CDR2 is LQKENI in the germline V gene. The germline V and J ends were trimmed by 6 bases and 5 bases, with 7 bases remaining between them. The CDR3 has 11 residues. The CDR3 region is CASSPGTEAFF. The CDR3 nucleotides read TGTGCCAGCTCCCCCGGAACTGAAGCTTTCTTT.

The chain has TRBV19 and TRBJ2-3; 10 nucleotides match TRBD2. The CDR3 contains 15 residues. The J segment lost 4 bases and the V segment lost 4 bases, leaving 5 bases of the junction unmatched. The germline V gene encodes CDR1 LNHDA and CDR2 SQIVND (reference sequence). CDR3 DNA: TGTGCCAGTAGTACAACTAGCGGGGAGGCAGATACGCAGTATTTT. This encodes CASSTTSGEADTQYF. Based on the CDR3 plus reference TRBV19 and TRBJ2-3, the full variable domain is DGGITQSPKYLFRKEGQNVTLSCEQNLNHDAMYWYRQDPGQGLRLIYYSQIVNDFQKGDIAEGYSVSREKKESFPLTVTSAQKNPTAFYLCASSTTSGEADTQYFGPGTRLTVL.